This T cell receptor beta chain was identified during a study of cytomegalovirus exposure and HLA in healthy donors. Across the study: Some 80 million unique TCR sequences came from HLA-typed donors in an early release. Study conclusions and caveats: What was likely a sequencing artifact was a cluster of highly shared sequence variants. High sensitivity and specificity were reportedly achieved when the classifier diagnosed cytomegalovirus status.

In the PCR, 60 Vbeta and 13 Jbeta primers were used. TCRdb's table, derived via immunoSEQ multiplex PCR, lists solely in-frame clones and lacks some. The sample lists roughly 170,000 clones; 80% to 90% were seen once. Trimming removed 3 bases at V and 2 bases at J, with 12 bases between. Germline V gene lookup returns CDR1 GTSNPN and CDR2 SVGIG (reference sequence). The CDR3 contains 14 residues. Concerning this clone: Its antigen is still unknown.

The chain joins TRBV30 to TRBJ2-3, with a possible D match to TRBD2 (6 bases). The source material was PBMCs. The sequence was obtained from a girl aged 10 to 17 in good health and CMV-seropositive. CDR3 coding DNA: TGTGCCTGGAGACGTGGGGGGAACACAGATACGCAGTATTTT. Encoded protein: CAWRRGGNTDTQYF.